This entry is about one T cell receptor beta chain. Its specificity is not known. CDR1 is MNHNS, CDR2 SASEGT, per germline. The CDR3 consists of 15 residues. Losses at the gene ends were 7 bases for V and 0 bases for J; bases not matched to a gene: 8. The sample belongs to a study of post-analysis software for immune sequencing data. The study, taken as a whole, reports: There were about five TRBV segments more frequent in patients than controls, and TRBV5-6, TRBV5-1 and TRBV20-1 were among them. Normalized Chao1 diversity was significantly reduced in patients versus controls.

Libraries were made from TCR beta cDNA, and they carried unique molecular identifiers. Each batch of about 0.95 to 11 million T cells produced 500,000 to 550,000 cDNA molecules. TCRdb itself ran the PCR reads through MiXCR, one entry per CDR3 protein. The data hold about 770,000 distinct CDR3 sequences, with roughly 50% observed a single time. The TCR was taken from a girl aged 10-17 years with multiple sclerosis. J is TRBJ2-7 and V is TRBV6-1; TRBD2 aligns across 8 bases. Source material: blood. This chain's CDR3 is CASIFSAGVSYEQYF. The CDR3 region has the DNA TGTGCCAGCATTTTCTCAGCGGGAGTCTCCTACGAGCAGTACTTC.